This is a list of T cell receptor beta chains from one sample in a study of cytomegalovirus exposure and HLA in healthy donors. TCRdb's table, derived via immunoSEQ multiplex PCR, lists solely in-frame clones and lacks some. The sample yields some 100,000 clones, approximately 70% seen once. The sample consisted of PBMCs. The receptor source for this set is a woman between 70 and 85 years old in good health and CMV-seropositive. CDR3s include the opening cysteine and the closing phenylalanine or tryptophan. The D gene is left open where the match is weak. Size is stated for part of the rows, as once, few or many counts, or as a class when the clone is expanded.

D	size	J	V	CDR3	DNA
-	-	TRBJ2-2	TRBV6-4	CASSLEGSGELFF	TGTGCCAGCTCCCTGGAGGGATCCGGGGAGCTGTTTTTT
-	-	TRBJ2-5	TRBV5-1	CASSFGTGTGLASETQYF	TGCGCCAGCAGCTTTGGGACAGGAACGGGACTAGCCTCGGAGACCCAGTACTTC
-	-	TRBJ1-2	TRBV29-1	CSVEDRGRYTF	TGCAGCGTTGAAGACAGGGGCCGCTACACCTTC
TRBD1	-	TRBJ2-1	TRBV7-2	CASSFPGGKNEQFF	TGTGCCAGCAGCTTTCCAGGGGGCAAAAATGAGCAGTTCTTC
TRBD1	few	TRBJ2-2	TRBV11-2	CASSTTGDTGELFF	TGTGCCAGCAGCACGACAGGGGACACCGGGGAGCTGTTTTTT
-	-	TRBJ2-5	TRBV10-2	CASSPLVLQETQYF	TGCGCCAGCAGTCCACTAGTTCTCCAAGAGACCCAGTACTTC
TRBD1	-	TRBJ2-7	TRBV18	CASSPSGTVFYEQYF	TGTGCCAGCTCACCGTCCGGGACAGTATTCTACGAGCAGTACTTC
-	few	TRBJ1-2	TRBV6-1	CAGAIANYGYTF	TGTGCCGGAGCTATAGCTAACTATGGCTACACCTTC
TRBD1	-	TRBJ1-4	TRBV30	CAWSPQTGEKLFF	TGTGCCTGGAGTCCCCAGACAGGGGAAAAACTGTTTTTT
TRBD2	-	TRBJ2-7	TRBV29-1	CSVSLADYEQYF	TGCAGCGTTAGTCTAGCGGACTACGAGCAGTACTTC
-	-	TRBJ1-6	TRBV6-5	CASSYSGRDSPLHF	TGTGCCAGCAGTTACTCGGGCAGGGATTCACCCCTCCACTTT
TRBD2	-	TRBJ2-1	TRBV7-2	CASVGGGPLLVYEQFF	TGTGCCAGCGTTGGCGGGGGGCCCCTTTTAGTCTATGAGCAGTTCTTC
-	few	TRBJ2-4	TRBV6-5	CASSLTDKNIQYF	TGTGCCAGCAGTTTAACAGACAAAAACATTCAGTACTTC
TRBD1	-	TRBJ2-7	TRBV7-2	CASSSDRGYEQYF	TGTGCCAGCAGCTCGGACAGGGGCTACGAGCAGTACTTC
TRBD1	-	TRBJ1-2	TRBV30	CAWRRPGQGPTNYGYTF	TGTGCCTGGAGAAGACCGGGACAGGGGCCTACTAACTATGGCTACACCTTC
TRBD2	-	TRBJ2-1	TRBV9	CASSVRGGYSYNEQFF	TGTGCCAGCAGCGTTCGCGGGGGGTACTCCTACAATGAGCAGTTCTTC
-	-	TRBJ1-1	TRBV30	CAWRGAGLEAFF	TGTGCCTGGAGGGGGGCAGGGCTTGAAGCTTTCTTT
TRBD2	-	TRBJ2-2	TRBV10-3	CAISELAGGELFF	TGTGCCATCAGTGAACTAGCGGGGGGGGAGCTGTTTTTT
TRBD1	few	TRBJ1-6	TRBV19	CASRSGGMNSPLHF	TGTGCCAGTAGGTCAGGGGGCATGAATTCACCCCTCCACTTT
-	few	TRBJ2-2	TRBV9	CASFLGAGELFF	TGTGCCAGCTTTTTAGGGGCCGGGGAGCTGTTTTTT
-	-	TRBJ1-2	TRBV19	CASSIGGHGYGYTF	TGTGCCAGTAGTATCGGGGGGCACGGGTATGGCTACACCTTC
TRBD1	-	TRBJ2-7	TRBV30	CAWSAGQGKDEQYF	TGTGCCTGGAGTGCGGGACAGGGAAAGGACGAGCAGTACTTC
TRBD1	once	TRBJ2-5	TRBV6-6	CASSPTGGETQYF	TGTGCCAGCAGTCCCACAGGGGGGGAGACCCAGTACTTC
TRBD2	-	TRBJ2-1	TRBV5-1	CASSLEAGGSYNEQFF	TGCGCCAGCAGCTTGGAGGCGGGGGGGTCGTACAATGAGCAGTTCTTC
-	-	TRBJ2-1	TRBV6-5	CASTQPGGARQFF	TGTGCCAGCACTCAACCTGGGGGGGCTCGACAGTTCTTC
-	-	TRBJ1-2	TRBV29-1	CSVVAGNELGYTF	TGCAGCGTTGTGGCAGGGAACGAGCTAGGCTACACCTTC
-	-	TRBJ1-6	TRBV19	CAVGGDYNSPLHF	TGTGCCGTCGGGGGAGACTATAATTCACCCCTCCACTTT
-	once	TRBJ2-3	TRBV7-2	CASSLGGGASTDTQYF	TGTGCCAGCAGCTTAGGAGGCGGGGCTAGCACAGATACGCAGTATTTT
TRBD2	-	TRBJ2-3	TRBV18	CASSERGTDTQYF	TGTGCCAGCTCAGAGCGGGGAACAGATACGCAGTATTTT
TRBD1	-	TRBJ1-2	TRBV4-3	CASSLDRENYGYTF	TGCGCCAGCAGCCTCGACAGGGAAAACTATGGCTACACCTTC
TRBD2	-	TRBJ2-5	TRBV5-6	CASSLVGLAGDPGETQYF	TGTGCCAGCAGCTTGGTTGGACTAGCGGGGGACCCGGGTGAGACCCAGTACTTC
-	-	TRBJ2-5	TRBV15	CATSRDTRETQYF	TGTGCCACCAGCAGAGATACGAGAGAGACCCAGTACTTC
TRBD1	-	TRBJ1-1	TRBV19	CASTRQGTNTEAFF	TGTGCCAGTACCCGACAGGGAACGAACACTGAAGCTTTCTTT
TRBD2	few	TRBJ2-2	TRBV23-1	CASSPPVAGVTGELFF	TGCGCCAGCAGTCCTCCGGTAGCGGGTGTAACTGGGGAGCTGTTTTTT
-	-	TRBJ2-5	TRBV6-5	CASSPSNPQETQYF	TGTGCCAGCAGTCCTAGCAACCCCCAAGAGACCCAGTACTTC
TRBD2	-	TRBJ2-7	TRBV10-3	CAISEPGLAGGSYEQYF	TGTGCCATCAGTGAGCCGGGCCTAGCGGGGGGATCCTACGAGCAGTACTTC
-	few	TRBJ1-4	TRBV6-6	CASSTPGKGNEKLFF	TGTGCCAGCAGTACCCCGGGGAAGGGTAATGAAAAACTGTTTTTT
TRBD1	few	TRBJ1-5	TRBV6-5	CASSGQASEPQHF	TGTGCCAGCAGTGGACAGGCCTCTGAGCCCCAGCATTTT
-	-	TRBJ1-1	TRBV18	CASSPPGINTEAFF	TGTGCCAGCTCACCGCCCGGGATTAACACTGAAGCTTTCTTT
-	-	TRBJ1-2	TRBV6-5	CASSYGGNYGYTF	TGTGCCAGCAGTTACGGGGGGAACTATGGCTACACCTTC
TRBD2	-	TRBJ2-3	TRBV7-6	CASSGSGGNTDTQYF	TGTGCCAGCAGCGGGAGCGGGGGGAACACAGATACGCAGTATTTT
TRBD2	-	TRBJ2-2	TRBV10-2	CASSEGLVSGELFF	TGCGCCAGCAGTGAGGGACTAGTGTCCGGGGAGCTGTTTTTT
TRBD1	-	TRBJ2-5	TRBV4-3	CASSRLKGDRGPETQYF	TGCGCCAGCAGCCGCCTAAAAGGCGACAGGGGGCCAGAGACCCAGTACTTC
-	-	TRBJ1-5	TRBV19	CASSAWGGDQPQHF	TGTGCCAGTAGTGCCTGGGGGGGTGATCAGCCCCAGCATTTT
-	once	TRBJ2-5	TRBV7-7	CASSFGRAGETQYF	TGTGCCAGCAGCTTTGGCCGGGCGGGAGAGACCCAGTACTTC
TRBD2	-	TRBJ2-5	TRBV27	CASRLAGQETQYF	TGTGCCAGCAGGTTAGCGGGTCAAGAGACCCAGTACTTC
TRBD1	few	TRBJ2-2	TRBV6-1	CASSGTGANTGELFF	TGTGCCAGCAGCGGGACAGGGGCGAACACCGGGGAGCTGTTTTTT
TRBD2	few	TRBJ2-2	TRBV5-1	CASSRGEGEDGELFF	TGCGCCAGCAGCCGGGGGGAGGGCGAAGACGGGGAGCTGTTTTTT
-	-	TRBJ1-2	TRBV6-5	CASRPPGTLGYTF	TGTGCCAGCAGACCCCCGGGAACCCTTGGCTACACCTTC
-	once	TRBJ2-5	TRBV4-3	CASSQAGIQETQYF	TGCGCCAGCAGCCAGGCAGGGATCCAAGAGACCCAGTACTTC
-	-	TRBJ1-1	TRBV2	CASRRENTEAFF	TGTGCCAGCAGGAGGGAGAACACTGAAGCTTTCTTT
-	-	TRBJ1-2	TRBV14	CASSPGLGQGYTF	TGTGCCAGCAGCCCGGGCCTCGGACAAGGCTACACCTTC
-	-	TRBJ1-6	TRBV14	CASSQQVYNSPLHF	TGTGCCAGCAGCCAACAGGTCTATAATTCACCCCTCCACTTT
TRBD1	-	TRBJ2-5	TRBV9	CASSVDPLARGWSPETQYF	TGTGCCAGCAGCGTAGATCCCTTAGCCAGGGGGTGGTCCCCAGAGACCCAGTACTTC
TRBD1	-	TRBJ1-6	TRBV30	CAWGTDYSPLHF	TGTGCCTGGGGGACAGATTATTCACCCCTCCACTTT